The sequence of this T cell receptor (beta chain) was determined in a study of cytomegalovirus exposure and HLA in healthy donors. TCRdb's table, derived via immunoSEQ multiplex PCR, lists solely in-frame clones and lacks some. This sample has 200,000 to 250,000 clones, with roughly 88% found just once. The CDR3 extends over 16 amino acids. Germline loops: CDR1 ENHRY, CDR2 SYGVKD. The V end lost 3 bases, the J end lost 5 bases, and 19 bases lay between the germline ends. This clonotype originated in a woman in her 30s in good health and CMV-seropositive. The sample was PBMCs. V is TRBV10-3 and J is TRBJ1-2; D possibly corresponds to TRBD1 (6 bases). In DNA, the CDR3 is TGTGCCATCAGTGAAATTGCGGTGGGGGGCGGATATGGCTACACCTTC. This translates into CAISEIAVGGGYGYTF.